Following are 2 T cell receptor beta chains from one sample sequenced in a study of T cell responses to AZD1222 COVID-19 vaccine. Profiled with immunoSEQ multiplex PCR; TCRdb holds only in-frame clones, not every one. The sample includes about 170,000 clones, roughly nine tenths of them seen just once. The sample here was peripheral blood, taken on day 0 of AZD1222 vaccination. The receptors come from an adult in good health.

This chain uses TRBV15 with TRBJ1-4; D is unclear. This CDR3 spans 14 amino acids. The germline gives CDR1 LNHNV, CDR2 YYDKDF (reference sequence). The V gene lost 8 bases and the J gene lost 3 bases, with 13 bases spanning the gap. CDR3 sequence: CATQSGPSNEKLFF. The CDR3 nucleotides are TGTGCCACCCAAAGTGGGCCGTCTAATGAAAAACTGTTTTTT. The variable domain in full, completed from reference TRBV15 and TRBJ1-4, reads DAMVIQNPRYQVTQFGKPVTLSCSQTLNHNVMYWYQQKSSQAPKLLFHYYDKDFNNEADTPDNFQSRRPNTSFCFLDIRSPGLGDTAMYLCATQSGPSNEKLFFGSGTQLSVL.

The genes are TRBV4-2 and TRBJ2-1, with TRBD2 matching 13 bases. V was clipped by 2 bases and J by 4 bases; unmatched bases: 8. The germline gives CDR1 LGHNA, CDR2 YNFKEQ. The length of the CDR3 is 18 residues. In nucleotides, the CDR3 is TGTGCCAGCAGCCAAACACCGGGGACTAGCGGGGAATACAATGAGCAGTTCTTC. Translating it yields CASSQTPGTSGEYNEQFF.